These T cell receptor beta chains were read from a single sample in a study of post-analysis software for immune sequencing data. A single record per CDR3 protein comes from TCRdb applying MiXCR to the PCR reads. The table shows almost 700,000 distinct CDR3 sequences, with approximately 59% occurring only once. The specimen was blood. Source of these receptors: a girl aged 2 to 9 with multiple sclerosis. CDR3s include the opening cysteine and the closing phenylalanine or tryptophan. D genes are given only for firm matches. Clone size is given for some rows only: seen once, a few or many times, or a class if the clone is expanded.

V,J,size,D,DNA,CDR3
TRBV12-3/TRBV12-4,TRBJ1-2,.,.,TGTGCCAGCAGTCCGACAGCTCCTTCTGGGGTTGGCTACACCTTC,CASSPTAPSGVGYTF
TRBV3-1,TRBJ2-1,.,TRBD1,TGTGCCAGCAGCTTCTTATCCGGGACAGGCTCCTACAATGAGCAGTTCTTC,CASSFLSGTGSYNEQFF
TRBV10-3,TRBJ2-2,.,.,TGTGCCATCAGTCCTACGAACACCGGGGAGCTGTTTTTT,CAISPTNTGELFF
TRBV20-1,TRBJ2-1,once,.,TGCAGTGCTAGAGGTGGAGCTAGGTGGGAGCAGTTCTTC,CSARGGARWEQFF
TRBV6-6,TRBJ2-7,.,.,TGTGCCAGCAGTTTTCCCGCGGGCGAGCAGTACTTC,CASSFPAGEQYF
TRBV6-5,TRBJ1-6,.,.,TGTGCCAGCAGTTACATCTCGGCAGGTGGTCCTAATTCACCCCTCCACTTT,CASSYISAGGPNSPLHF
TRBV5-1,TRBJ2-5,.,.,TGCGCCAGCAGCTTGGAGCGCACGGCCAGGGAGCAGTACTTC,CASSLERTAREQYF
TRBV12-3/TRBV12-4,TRBJ2-3,once,TRBD2,TGTGCCAGCCGGACTAGCGGGAGAACAGATACGCAGTATTTT,CASRTSGRTDTQYF
TRBV5-1,TRBJ1-2,few,.,TGCGCCAGCAGCTCGCAGGACTATGGCTACACCTTC,CASSSQDYGYTF
TRBV6-5,TRBJ2-7,.,.,TGTGCCAGCAGTTACTCGGGCTCCAGCTCCTACGAGCAGTACTTC,CASSYSGSSSYEQYF
TRBV11-2,TRBJ2-1,.,TRBD2,TGTGCCAGCAGCCCCGGACTAGCGGGAGAGACGATCTACAATGAGCAGTTCTTC,CASSPGLAGETIYNEQFF
TRBV4-1,TRBJ1-6,.,TRBD1,TGCGCCAGCAGCCAAGTGGGACAGTATAATTCACCCCTCCACTTT,CASSQVGQYNSPLHF
TRBV27,TRBJ2-1,.,TRBD2,TGTGCCAGCAAGATCCAGCGGGGGGGTACCTACAATGAGCAGTTCTTC,CASKIQRGGTYNEQFF
TRBV29-1,TRBJ2-7,few,.,TGCAGCGTTGAAGGTGGGGCAGGGTTCGAGCAGTACTTC,CSVEGGAGFEQYF
TRBV11-2,TRBJ2-1,.,.,TGTGCCAGCAGCCGCGGGGCTCAGCAGTTCTTC,CASSRGAQQFF
TRBV20-1,TRBJ2-7,few,TRBD2,TGCAGTGCTAGGGGCGGGAGCTACGAGCAGTACTTC,CSARGGSYEQYF
TRBV29-1,TRBJ2-1,.,TRBD1,TGCAGCTTCCCGGGGACAGGGTACAATGAGCAGTTCTTC,CSFPGTGYNEQFF
TRBV11-2,TRBJ2-1,.,.,TGTGCCAGCAGCCTCTCAAACAGGGAAAATGAGCAGTTCTTC,CASSLSNRENEQFF
TRBV20-1,TRBJ2-1,.,TRBD2,TGCAGTGCTAACGCTAGCGGGACCTACAATGAGCAGTTCTTC,CSANASGTYNEQFF
TRBV20-1,TRBJ1-1,.,.,TGCAGTGCTAGGGGACCTGAAGCTTTCTTT,CSARGPEAFF
TRBV7-2,TRBJ2-3,few,.,TGTGCCAGCGGGCTAGAAGAGCGAACAGATACGCAGTATTTT,CASGLEERTDTQYF
TRBV20-1,TRBJ1-2,.,.,TGCAGTGCTAACAGGGAGGGTGTGGGTGGCTACACCTTC,CSANREGVGGYTF
TRBV10-3,TRBJ2-7,.,TRBD2,TGTGCCATCAGGGAAGCGGGAGCGGACGAGCAGTACTTC,CAIREAGADEQYF
TRBV10-3,TRBJ1-1,.,.,TGTGCCATCAGCCAGGGCTCTGAAGCTTTCTTT,CAISQGSEAFF
TRBV6-2/TRBV6-3,TRBJ1-2,.,TRBD1,TGTGCCAGCAGGTCACCGGGACAGGGGGCACATGGCTACACCTTC,CASRSPGQGAHGYTF
TRBV2,TRBJ1-5,.,.,TGTGCCAGCAGTTCTCTGGCCGGGGCCAAACAGCCCCAGCATTTT,CASSSLAGAKQPQHF
TRBV4-1,TRBJ2-1,.,.,TGCGCCAGCAGCCAAGATCGCGGGGCGAATGAGCAGTTCTTC,CASSQDRGANEQFF
TRBV12-3/TRBV12-4,TRBJ2-1,.,TRBD1,TGTGCCAGCACCGACCGGGACAGGCCCTACAATGAGCAGTTCTTC,CASTDRDRPYNEQFF
TRBV5-1,TRBJ1-2,.,TRBD1,TGCGCCAGCAGCTTGGGTCTAGGACAGGGCGACTATGGCTACACCTTC,CASSLGLGQGDYGYTF
TRBV6-5,TRBJ2-1,.,TRBD2,TGTGCCAGCATGACAAAACTAGCGGGAGGGCCCAATGAGCAGTTCTTC,CASMTKLAGGPNEQFF
TRBV20-1,TRBJ1-5,.,TRBD1,TGCAGTGTTGGGCAGGGGGCTGGTAGTGGTCAGCCCCAGCATTTT,CSVGQGAGSGQPQHF
TRBV5-8,TRBJ2-1,.,.,TGTGCCAGCAGCTTGGGTTGGGCCGGTACTGAGCAGTTCTTC,CASSLGWAGTEQFF
TRBV6-5,TRBJ1-2,few,TRBD1,TGTGCCAGCAGTCGGGACAGACCTAACTATGGCTACACCTTC,CASSRDRPNYGYTF
TRBV7-6,TRBJ2-7,.,.,TGTGCCAGCAGCTTAGCTAGAGACTACGAGCAGTACTTC,CASSLARDYEQYF
TRBV20-1,TRBJ2-7,.,.,TGCAGTGCTCGACTAGTCTACGAGCAGTACTTC,CSARLVYEQYF
TRBV6-5,TRBJ2-1,few,.,TGTGCCAGCAGAACTGGGGGGTCCTACAATGAGCAGTTCTTC,CASRTGGSYNEQFF
TRBV7-2,TRBJ2-1,once,.,TGTGCCAGCAGCTTAGCGCAAAGCTCCTACAATGAGCAGTTCTTC,CASSLAQSSYNEQFF
TRBV12-3/TRBV12-4,TRBJ2-3,few,.,TGTGCCAGCAAACATGAAGGTAGCGGACCAGATACGCAGTATTTT,CASKHEGSGPDTQYF
TRBV6-1,TRBJ2-5,.,TRBD1,TGTGCCAGCAGTGAAGGGTGGACAGGGGGAGGGGAGACCCAGTACTTC,CASSEGWTGGGETQYF
TRBV9,TRBJ2-1,.,.,TGTGCCAGCAGCGAGAAGGGCACGGGCAGCAATTACAATGAGCAGTTCTTC,CASSEKGTGSNYNEQFF
TRBV29-1,TRBJ2-1,few,.,TGCAACGGTTTACCCGCTGCTTACAATGAGCAGTTCTTC,CNGLPAAYNEQFF
TRBV9,TRBJ2-3,.,.,TGTGCCAGCAGCGTAGGTGGGACTCCCGGAACAGATACGCAGTATTTT,CASSVGGTPGTDTQYF
TRBV2,TRBJ2-7,few,.,TGTGCCAGCAGGGCGACAGTCGCCTACGAGCAGTACTTC,CASRATVAYEQYF
TRBV20-1,TRBJ2-1,few,TRBD1,TGCAGTGCTAGGCCACCGGGACAGAATAACAATGAGCAGTTCTTC,CSARPPGQNNNEQFF
TRBV10-1,TRBJ2-3,.,TRBD2,TGCGCCAGCAGTGATAGCGGGGGGGCCTCAGATACGCAGTATTTT,CASSDSGGASDTQYF
TRBV7-2,TRBJ2-1,few,TRBD2,TGTGCCAGCAGCCCCTTTGGGGGAACTAGCGGAGTCATCAATGAGCAGTTCTTC,CASSPFGGTSGVINEQFF
TRBV5-1,TRBJ1-2,.,.,TGCGCCAGCAGCTTGGTCGTTTCGGGAGAAAATGGCTACACCTTC,CASSLVVSGENGYTF
TRBV10-3,TRBJ2-3,.,.,TGTGCCATCAGATACGGACCTAGGGCCACAGATACGCAGTATTTT,CAIRYGPRATDTQYF
TRBV4-1,TRBJ2-6,.,TRBD2,TGCGCCAGCAGCCAAAAGACTAGCGGTCCTGTTAGAGCCAACGTCCTGACTTTC,CASSQKTSGPVRANVLTF
TRBV7-2,TRBJ2-1,.,.,TGTGCCAGCAGCTTAAAATCCCCTAGCTACAATGAGCAGTTCTTC,CASSLKSPSYNEQFF
TRBV4-3,TRBJ2-3,.,TRBD1,TGCGCCAGCAGCCAAGGACAGGGCCTCCTTAGCACAGATACGCAGTATTTT,CASSQGQGLLSTDTQYF
TRBV6-4,TRBJ2-3,.,TRBD2,TGTGCCAGCAGCCTAAAGGGACTAGCGGGACGACGCACAGATACGCAGTATTTT,CASSLKGLAGRRTDTQYF
TRBV7-2,TRBJ2-1,.,TRBD2,TGTGCCAGCAGCTTAGCGCTGGCTAGCGGCGTGCGGTTCTTC,CASSLALASGVRFF
TRBV7-9,TRBJ1-4,.,.,TGTGCCAGCAGCTTATGGACAGCAACTAATGAAAAACTGTTTTTT,CASSLWTATNEKLFF
TRBV7-2,TRBJ1-2,.,.,TGTGCCAGCAGCCCCAGACAGGCCCCCGTCACTGGCTACACCTTC,CASSPRQAPVTGYTF
TRBV7-9,TRBJ2-7,.,TRBD1,TGTGCCAGCAGCCGGACAGGGGGCGTGTCCTACGAGCAGTACTTC,CASSRTGGVSYEQYF
TRBV12-3/TRBV12-4,TRBJ1-5,.,.,TGTGCCAGCAGTTTGCCCCTCGGGGCGAATAGCAATCAGCCCCAGCATTTT,CASSLPLGANSNQPQHF
TRBV20-1,TRBJ2-3,few,.,TGCAGTGCTAGAGAAAACACAGATACGCAGTATTTT,CSARENTDTQYF
TRBV9,TRBJ1-1,few,TRBD1,TGTGCCAGCATCCCCCTTGACAGGGCCAACACTGAAGCTTTCTTT,CASIPLDRANTEAFF
TRBV29-1,TRBJ2-7,few,.,TGCAGCGTTGAGGGGTCTTCGATCGAGCAGTACTTC,CSVEGSSIEQYF